The entry that follows covers one T cell receptor (beta chain) sequence. This sample was taken from a study of control samples from healthy donors and cancer patients. The CDR3 has 17 residues. Germline CDR1 reads LNHNV; CDR2 reads YYDKDF (reference sequence). Trimming cost V 0 bases and J 5 bases; bases outside gene matches: 9. The method was immunoSEQ multiplex PCR; TCRdb's version includes in-frame clones alone and lacks a portion of them. There are more than 65,000 clones in the sample; about four fifths occur only once, and roughly 16% lies in the top ten. This chain uses TRBV15 with TRBJ2-2; 7 bases map to TRBD1. The clonotype comes from a man aged 50-59 years in good health. Sequencing was carried out using blood. The CDR3 DNA sequence: TGTGCCACCAGCAGAGAACTGATCTCAGGGGGAACCGGGGAGCTGTTTTTT. This sequence encodes CATSRELISGGTGELFF.